This is a list of T cell receptor beta chains from one sample in a study of T cells in Graves' hyperthyroidism and ophthalmopathy. TCRdb processed the multiplex PCR reads anew with MiXCR; each CDR3 protein has one entry. The sample holds fewer than 550,000 distinct CDR3 sequences, around 16% seen once. Sequencing used blood. The receptors were sampled from a woman between 18 and 29 years old with Graves' hyperthyroidism. CDR3s include the opening cysteine and the closing phenylalanine or tryptophan. The D gene is left open where the match is weak. Clone size is stated in some rows and not others, as once, few, many or a class when expanded.

>TRBJ2-1|TRBD2|many|TRBV5-1
TGCGCCAGCAGCTTAGGGTTAGCGGGAGGAGGTGGCAATGAGCAGTTCTTC
CASSLGLAGGGGNEQFF
>TRBJ2-7|TRBD2|many|TRBV7-2
TGTGCCAGCAGCCGGATAGCGGGAGGGCTCTACGAGCAGTACTTC
CASSRIAGGLYEQYF
>TRBJ2-3|TRBD2|.|TRBV28
TGTGCCAGCAGTTTATGGTTTAGCGGGACAGATACGCAGTATTTT
CASSLWFSGTDTQYF
>TRBJ1-6|.|many|TRBV28
TGTGCCAGCAGTGCCGATAGAAGGGGCTCCTATAATTCACCCCTCCACTTT
CASSADRRGSYNSPLHF
>TRBJ2-7|.|many|TRBV2
TGTGCCAGCAGTGAGAGGTGGGACGGGGAGCAGTACTTC
CASSERWDGEQYF
>TRBJ2-1|TRBD2|few|TRBV7-3
TGTGCCAGCAGCTTAACCACCCCCCGGACAGCGGGGGGGCGTAAGTTCTTC
CASSLTTPRTAGGRKFF
>TRBJ2-5|.|.|TRBV6-1
TGTGCCAGCAGTTATTTTGGTGATCTTACGGAGACCCAGTACTTC
CASSYFGDLTETQYF
>TRBJ1-5|TRBD1|.|TRBV12-5
TGTGCTAGTGGTTTGGGGGGACAGGGTGTTTATAGCAATCAGCCCCAGCATTTT
CASGLGGQGVYSNQPQHF
>TRBJ2-3|TRBD2|many|TRBV12-3/TRBV12-4
TGTGCCAGCAGCCCCGGGGGGGCTCGAACAGATACGCAGTATTTT
CASSPGGARTDTQYF
>TRBJ2-7|.|many|TRBV4-1
TGCGCCAGCAGCCCCCAACAGAGCTCCTACGAGCAGTACTTC
CASSPQQSSYEQYF
>TRBJ2-7|TRBD2|many|TRBV20-1
TGCAGTGCTGCCCCGGGACTAGCGGAGGGCTCCTACGAGCAGTACTTC
CSAAPGLAEGSYEQYF
>TRBJ1-5|.|many|TRBV18
TGTGCCAGCTCACCATTGGACAATCAGCCCCAGCATTTT
CASSPLDNQPQHF
>TRBJ1-5|.|many|TRBV12-3/TRBV12-4
TGTGCCAGCAGTTTAAGGCAGGGGCCTATTTCCAATCAGCCCCAGCATTTT
CASSLRQGPISNQPQHF
>TRBJ2-3|.|.|TRBV6-2/TRBV6-3
TGTGCCAGCAGCCTAGTAGGGCTAGCTTCTGATACGCAGTATTTT
CASSLVGLASDTQYF
>TRBJ2-1|TRBD2|many|TRBV3-1
TGTGCCAGCAGGGGACTAGCGGGGTACAATGAGCAGTTCTTC
CASRGLAGYNEQFF
>TRBJ1-3|.|.|TRBV9
TGTGCCAGCAGCAGATACGGAAACACCATATATTTT
CASSRYGNTIYF
>TRBJ2-6|.|.|TRBV15
TGTGCCACCAGCAGAGATATCTCTGGGGCCAACGTCCTGACTTTC
CATSRDISGANVLTF
>TRBJ2-7|TRBD1|.|TRBV10-3
TGTGCCATCAGTGGTCCGGGACAGAGCTACGAGCAGTACTTC
CAISGPGQSYEQYF
>TRBJ2-7|TRBD2|many|TRBV20-1
TGCAGTGCCACGGGACTAGCGGGGGGTCCCAGTTACGAGCAGTACTTC
CSATGLAGGPSYEQYF
>TRBJ2-1|TRBD1|many|TRBV6-1
TGTGCCAGCAGTTTTACTTGGACAGGCCTCTCCTACAATGAGCAGTTCTTC
CASSFTWTGLSYNEQFF
>TRBJ1-5|.|.|TRBV28
TGTGCCAGCACCCTGCGGGGACTCCGCTATAGCAATCAGCCCCAGCATTTT
CASTLRGLRYSNQPQHF
>TRBJ1-6|.|.|TRBV9
TGTGCCAGCAGCGTAGAGATCGGGGGTCGTTCACCCCTCCACTTT
CASSVEIGGRSPLHF
>TRBJ2-7|.|few|TRBV4-1
TGCGCCAGCAGCCAAGCCGGACAGCCCTACGAGCAGTACTTC
CASSQAGQPYEQYF
>TRBJ2-3|.|many|TRBV11-3
TGTGCCAGCAGCTTGCATGGGGCGGCTACGCAGTATTTT
CASSLHGAATQYF
>TRBJ1-1|.|many|TRBV6-6
TGTGCCAGCAGTTACACGTCCGGGAACACTGAAGCTTTCTTT
CASSYTSGNTEAFF
>TRBJ2-7|.|.|TRBV4-1
TGCGCCAGCAGCCACGTTGGCAGTCCCTACGAGCAGTACTTC
CASSHVGSPYEQYF
>TRBJ1-2|.|.|TRBV6-1
TGTGCCAGCAGTGTCCCAGGGCGCGACTATGGCTACACCTTC
CASSVPGRDYGYTF
>TRBJ1-2|.|many|TRBV28
TGTGCCAGCAGGAGCGGGAACTATGGCTACACCTTC
CASRSGNYGYTF
>TRBJ2-5|.|many|TRBV20-1
TGCAGTGCTAGAGATTTGAGCGGTGAGAAGACCCAGTACTTC
CSARDLSGEKTQYF
>TRBJ2-5|.|few|TRBV28
TGTGCCAGCGCATCCTACGGGCGGAACCAAGAGACCCAGTACTTC
CASASYGRNQETQYF
>TRBJ1-2|.|once|TRBV20-1
TGCAGTGGTAGCGGGGGGGGCCAAAACGAAGGCTACACCTTC
CSGSGGGQNEGYTF
>TRBJ2-1|.|many|TRBV20-1
TGCAGTGCTACCAGCGGCAATGAGCAGTTCTTC
CSATSGNEQFF
>TRBJ2-7|.|many|TRBV7-2
TGTGCCAGCAGCTCCGGGGATCGCCTCGAGCAGTACTTC
CASSSGDRLEQYF
>TRBJ1-4|.|.|TRBV11-2
TGTGCCAGCAGCGCAACAGACAGTACTAATGAAAAACTGTTTTTT
CASSATDSTNEKLFF
>TRBJ2-5|.|few|TRBV4-1
TGCGCCAGCAGCCCCTGGGGGGGGCAGGGGACCCAGTACTTC
CASSPWGGQGTQYF
>TRBJ2-2|TRBD2|.|TRBV9
TGTGCCAGCAGCGCGAGGGGGAGCGGGAGGGCCAGCGACGGGGAGCTGTTTTTT
CASSARGSGRASDGELFF
>TRBJ2-7|.|few|TRBV7-6
TGTGCCAGCAGCTTAGCTGCCGGGCGTATCGAGCAGTACTTC
CASSLAAGRIEQYF
>TRBJ1-4|TRBD1|many|TRBV2
TGTGCCAGCAGGGCGGGACAGGGGATTGAAAAACTGTTTTTT
CASRAGQGIEKLFF
>TRBJ2-1|.|many|TRBV11-2
TGTGCCAGCAGCTTAACCTCCTACAATGAGCAGTTCTTC
CASSLTSYNEQFF
>TRBJ1-3|.|many|TRBV10-3
TGTGCCATCACTAGCGACCGAATGTCCGGAAACACCATATATTTT
CAITSDRMSGNTIYF
>TRBJ1-4|.|.|TRBV19
TGTGCCAGTAATCCTGGTTTTGCGTCTAATGAAAAACTGTTTTTT
CASNPGFASNEKLFF
>TRBJ2-1|TRBD2|few|TRBV24-1
TGTGCCACCGGGGGGGTGGATGAGCAGTTCTTC
CATGGVDEQFF
>TRBJ2-3|.|.|TRBV7-3
TGTGCCAGCAGCTTCCTGGTGGGCGACACCACAGATACGCAGTATTTT
CASSFLVGDTTDTQYF
>TRBJ2-3|TRBD2|many|TRBV2
TGTGCCAGCAGTCCCCGGCGGGGGGCAGATACGCAGTATTTT
CASSPRRGADTQYF
>TRBJ1-5|TRBD1|many|TRBV20-1
TGCAGTGCCAAGGACAGGGACCACAATCAGCCCCAGCATTTT
CSAKDRDHNQPQHF
>TRBJ2-1|.|many|TRBV6-1
TGTGCCAGCAGTCCTCCTACCGGGGAGCAGTTCTTC
CASSPPTGEQFF
>TRBJ2-7|.|many|TRBV19
TGTGCCAGTAGGTCTCGGTTCAATCCTAAGGGCGAGCAGTACTTC
CASRSRFNPKGEQYF
>TRBJ1-2|.|.|TRBV28
TGTGCCAGCAGCGGTCCGGGCTACGGCTACACCTTC
CASSGPGYGYTF
>TRBJ2-3|.|.|TRBV20-1
TGCAGTGCTAGAGATTCCACCGGGGGCACAGATACGCAGTATTTT
CSARDSTGGTDTQYF
>TRBJ2-7|TRBD1|many|TRBV2
TGTGCCAGCAGAACAGGGGACAGCTACGAGCAGTACTTC
CASRTGDSYEQYF
>TRBJ2-7|.|many|TRBV6-1
TGTGCCAGCAGTAACCCGGGACTCAACTACGAGCAGTACTTC
CASSNPGLNYEQYF
>TRBJ2-2|.|many|TRBV4-1
TGCGCCAGCAGCCATATGGGGACCGGGGAGCTGTTTTTT
CASSHMGTGELFF
>TRBJ2-3|TRBD1|many|TRBV6-1
TGTGCCAGCAGTTGGGTCCTTATTCAGGGGGTGAGCACAGATACGCAGTATTTT
CASSWVLIQGVSTDTQYF
>TRBJ2-2|.|.|TRBV19
TGTGCCAGTACTGGCCTGTGGGCTGCGGCCGGGGAGCTGTTTTTT
CASTGLWAAAGELFF